These T cell receptor beta chains were read from a single sample in a study of CD8+ T cells in alopecia areata. The protocol was immunoSEQ multiplex PCR, while the TCRdb copy is restricted to in-frame clones and leaves out a portion. Among around 30,000 clones listed, around three quarters were seen once. Sequenced input: NKG2D-low CD8+ T cells sorted from blood. These receptors all stem from a human donor with alopecia areata. The CDR3 runs from the conserved cysteine through the conserved F or W.

J | V | CDR3
TRBJ2-1 | TRBV4-1 | CASSQDKIEGAYEQFF
TRBJ2-3 | TRBV6-4 | CASSERSTDTQYF
TRBJ1-1 | TRBV11-2 | CASSLRRTGMNTEAFF
TRBJ1-5 | TRBV4-1 | CASSQEAPSTFNQPQHF
TRBJ2-7 | TRBV29-1 | CSVITWTGPTYEQYF
TRBJ2-2 | TRBV30 | CAWSVSGDDTGELFF
TRBJ1-1 | TRBV4-3 | CASSQVLSVTEAFF
TRBJ2-7 | TRBV29-1 | CSVVRSGTHEQYF
TRBJ2-7 | TRBV30 | CAWRDRGLTYEQYF
TRBJ2-7 | TRBV28 | CASSSQSAGRGPYEQYF
TRBJ1-3 | TRBV5-4 | CASRDWDRAGNTIYF